This T cell receptor beta chain was retrieved from a study of cytomegalovirus exposure and HLA in healthy donors. V shed 4 bases, J shed 10 bases, and the junction held 9 bases outside the gene matches. CDR3 length: 13 amino acids. Germline V gene data show CDR1 as SGHKS and CDR2 as YYEKEE (reference sequence). Produced via immunoSEQ multiplex PCR; TCRdb's table is partial and in-frame only. In the table there are some 80,000 clones, 95% of which are singletons. This TCR derives from a woman aged 18-29 years in good health and CMV-seronegative. This rearrangement joins TRBV5-5 to TRBJ1-2; TRBD1 matches at 8 bases. Sequenced sample: PBMCs. The CDR3 DNA sequence: TGTGCCAGCAGCCGACCGGGACAGGAGGCCTACACCTTC. Residues: CASSRPGQEAYTF. The complete variable domain, with remaining parts taken from reference TRBV5-5 and TRBJ1-2, reads DAGVTQSPTHLIKTRGQQVTLRCSPISGHKSVSWYQQVLGQGPQFIFQYYEKEERGRGNFPDRFSARQFPNYSSELNVNALLLGDSALYLCASSRPGQEAYTFGSGTRLTVV.